One TCR beta chain is described in this entry. A read error may produce the germline difference seen at one junction end. This entry comes from a study of blood T cell repertoires in COVID-19. Background on the study: Samples taken during acute and convalescent COVID-19 were collected in the United States, Italy and Spain. The analysed material was cDNA or gDNA that came from T cells, B-cell-depleted T cells, or PBMCs.

The CDR3 has 12 amino acids. The cohort comprised adults aged 18 to 89 years residing in about two dozen US areas. As processed by the authors: It was from reference gene primer amplification that nucleated cell counts were estimated. Data came from immunoSEQ multiplex PCR; TCRdb stores just in-frame clones and leaves some out. The V and J calls and the clone size are those of that table, but D and trimming were determined from the DNA. The table has 270,000 or so clones, approximately 88% seen once. Sequencing was performed on PBMCs or T cells enriched from blood (not recorded which). The sequence was collected from a woman in her thirties or forties with acute COVID-19. The genes are TRBV12-3 or TRBV12-4 and TRBJ1-1, with D possibly being TRBD1 (6 bases). CDR3 sequence: CASSQGNSEAFF. In DNA form, the CDR3 reads TGTGCCAGCAGTCAGGGGAACTCTGAAGCTTTCTTT.